What follows is one T cell receptor beta chain and its context. The source of the sample is a study of shared clonotypes between healthy human individuals. When samples were unsorted, tens of millions of PBMCs were used for genomic DNA. This CDR3 region has 15 residues. V trimming: 1 base; J trimming: 0 bases; junction bases outside the gene matches: 5. Germline-derived CDR1 and CDR2 are GTSNPN and SVGIG (reference sequence). Profiled with immunoSEQ multiplex PCR; TCRdb holds only in-frame clones, not every one. The sample consists of about 520,000 clones, over 70% of them appearing once. Sequencing was performed on PBMCs. This clonotype was obtained from a woman aged 40 to 50 in good health. Some clones in this sample may be carry-over from other donors' samples. This sequence joins TRBV30 and TRBJ2-7; 8 nucleotides match TRBD1. This chain's CDR3 is CAWSGGQESSYEQYF. As DNA, the CDR3 is TGTGCCTGGAGTGGGGGACAGGAGAGCTCCTACGAGCAGTACTTC.